This entry lists 14 T cell receptor beta chains sequenced from one sample in a study of blood T cell repertoires in COVID-19. Produced via immunoSEQ multiplex PCR; TCRdb's table is partial and in-frame only. The sample shows under 350,000 clones, less than 85% of them seen only once. The specimen was peripheral blood. The receptors shown here come from a man in his sixties who had recovered from COVID-19.

The chain uses TRBV11-2 and TRBJ2-2; 8 bases are a match to TRBD2. Unmatched junction bases numbered 4, after V lost 4 bases and J lost 3 bases. Germline V CDR1 and CDR2: SGHAT, FQNNGV. CDR3 length equals 15 residues. CDR3 in amino acids: CASSSGTRDTGELFF. The CDR3 nucleotides are TGTGCCAGCAGCTCCGGGACTAGGGACACCGGGGAGCTGTTTTTT.

The V and J genes are TRBV11-2 and TRBJ2-1, with TRBD2 matching 9 bases. The CDR3 has 15 residues. V shed 0 bases and J 8 bases; nucleotides not matched to a gene: 5. CDR1 SGHAT and CDR2 FQNNGV come from the germline V gene. CDR3 region: CASSLERGGPHEQFF. CDR3 in DNA: TGTGCCAGCAGCTTAGAGCGGGGGGGCCCCCATGAGCAGTTCTTC. Supplemented by reference TRBV11-2 and TRBJ2-1, the full variable domain reads EAGVAQSPRYKIIEKRQSVAFWCNPISGHATLYWYQQILGQGPKLLIQFQNNGVVDDSQLPKDRFSAERLKGVDSTLKIQPAKLEDSAVYLCASSLERGGPHEQFFGPGTRLTVL.

The chain has TRBV25-1 and TRBJ2-3, with D perhaps TRBD2 (5 bases). CDR1 and CDR2 (germline): MGHDK, SYGVNS. V dropped 5 bases and J dropped 2 bases, with 8 bases sitting between them. CDR3 size: 13 residues. CDR3: CASSSGPTDTQYF. The CDR3 DNA is TGTGCCAGCAGTAGCGGACCCACAGATACGCAGTATTTT.

The chain has TRBV3-1 (or the pseudogene TRBV3-2) and TRBJ1-6, with 11 positions matching TRBD1. The CDR3 sequence is 13 residues long. Germline trimming cut 8 bases from V and 8 bases from J; bases unmatched to any gene: 2. Germline values: CDR1 LGHDT, CDR2 YNNKEL (reference sequence). The CDR3 DNA follows: TGTGCCAGCGGGGGACAGGGGGATTCACCCCTCCACTTT. It yields the protein CASGGQGDSPLHF.

The chain couples TRBV27 to TRBJ1-4, with TRBD1 matching over 9 bases. The CDR3 loop spans 14 amino acids. V dropped 6 bases and J dropped 6; count of bases not matched to a gene: 5. Per the germline V gene, CDR1 is MNHEY and CDR2 is SMNVEV (reference sequence). CDR3 bases: TGTGCCAGCAGCAGCCGGGACAGGGATGAAAAACTGTTTTTT. Translation: CASSSRDRDEKLFF. The full variable domain, its missing parts supplied by reference TRBV27 and TRBJ1-4, is EAQVTQNPRYLITVTGKKLTVTCSQNMNHEYMSWYRQDPGLGLRQIYYSMNVEVTDKGDVPEGYKVSRKEKRNFPLILESPSPNQTSLYFCASSSRDRDEKLFFGSGTQLSVL.

The rearrangement links TRBV21-1 to TRBJ1-2; the table's D call, TRBD1, has no DNA check behind it. TRBV21-1 is a known pseudogene. CDR3 length equals 16 residues. The CDR3 DNA follows: TGTGCCAGCAGCAATGGCCAGGGCCCCCCTTGGTATGGCTACACCTTC. This gives the protein CASSNGQGPPWYGYTF.

This clone has a single count. This chain links TRBV14 with TRBJ1-4; 9 nucleotides agree with TRBD1. The junction had 6 bases not matched to a gene; V was cut back by 2 bases and J by 5 bases. The CDR3 sequence is 16 residues long. Germline V lookup: CDR1 SGHDN, CDR2 FVKESK. The CDR3: CASSQISDRGNEKLFF. The CDR3 coding sequence is TGTGCCAGCAGCCAAATTTCAGACAGGGGGAATGAAAAACTGTTTTTT.

CDR3 amino acids: CSAASGQGGYGYTF. The CDR3 bases are TGCAGCGCCGCCTCCGGACAGGGCGGCTATGGCTACACCTTC. This rearrangement joins TRBV29-1 to TRBJ1-2; 8 nucleotides align to TRBD1. The germline V gene encodes CDR1 SQVTM and CDR2 ANQGSEA. The junction had 11 bases not matched to a gene; V was cut back by 7 bases and J by 4 bases. This CDR3 is 14 amino acids long. Full variable domain (outside the CDR3, taken from reference TRBV29-1 and TRBJ1-2): SAVISQKPSRDICQRGTSLTIQCQVDSQVTMMFWYRQQPGQSLTLIATANQGSEATYESGFVIDKFPISRPNLTFSTLTVSNMSPEDSSIYLCSAASGQGGYGYTFGSGTRLTVV.

The chain is built from TRBV3-1 (or the pseudogene TRBV3-2) and TRBJ2-3; tentatively, D is TRBD1 (5 bases). Germline assignment: CDR1 LGHDT and CDR2 YNNKEL (reference sequence). This CDR3 has 15 amino acids. V was shortened by 4 bases and J by 4 bases, with 15 bases between the two germline ends. The CDR3: CASSPGIQVADTQYF. The DNA for the CDR3 is TGTGCCAGCAGCCCAGGGATCCAGGTCGCAGATACGCAGTATTTT.

The gene calls are TRBV2 and TRBJ2-3; possible D gene TRBD2, 6 bases. The V gene's germline CDR1 is SNHLY and CDR2 FYNNEI. The V end was cut by 4 bases, the J end by 3 bases, with 20 bases between. The length of the CDR3 is 17 residues. CDR3 bases: TGTGCCAGCAGTGTACAGGTCGGGGGTTTGGGGACAGATACGCAGTATTTT. Its translation: CASSVQVGGLGTDTQYF. The full variable domain, in which reference TRBV2 and TRBJ2-3 provide the parts outside the CDR3, is EPEVTQTPSHQVTQMGQEVILRCVPISNHLYFYWYRQILGQKVEFLVSFYNNEISEKSEIFDDQFSVERPDGSNFTLKIRSTKLEDSAMYFCASSVQVGGLGTDTQYFGPGTRLTVL.

This clone was observed a single time. The V call is TRBV13, the J call TRBJ1-1, with unresolved D. The CDR3 is 14 amino acids. V lost 5 bases, J lost 4 bases, and 14 bases lay in between. Germline V gives CDR1 PRHDT, CDR2 FYEKMQ (reference sequence). This CDR3 reads CASSPSRLSTEAFF. The CDR3 coding sequence is TGTGCCAGCAGCCCTTCCCGTTTGAGCACTGAAGCTTTCTTT.

V gene TRBV7-3 combines with J gene TRBJ1-2; D possibly corresponds to TRBD1 (5 bases). The V and J ends lost 0 bases and 3 bases respectively, with 5 bases between them. Germline-derived CDR1 and CDR2 are SGHTA and FQGTGA. CDR3 size: 13 residues. CDR3 sequence: CASSLTGDYGYTF. CDR3 nucleotide sequence: TGTGCCAGCAGCTTAACAGGGGACTATGGCTACACCTTC.

V gene TRBV5-1 combines with J gene TRBJ1-2; D gene unclear. The germline V gene encodes CDR1 SGHRS and CDR2 YFSETQ. The CDR3 sequence is 13 residues long. V was shortened by 9 bases and J by 1 base, with 13 bases between the two germline ends. CDR3 DNA sequence: TGCGCCACCACCTCCGGGAGTAACTATGGCTACACCTTC. Its translation is CATTSGSNYGYTF.

The J gene is TRBJ2-5, the V gene TRBV5-1; 9 bases are shared with TRBD1. J lost 2 bases, V lost 4 bases, and 6 bases had no gene match. The CDR3 is 15 amino acids. The V gene's germline CDR1 is SGHRS and CDR2 YFSETQ. CDR3 sequence: CASSTSGTGQETQYF. In DNA, the CDR3 is TGCGCCAGCAGCACCTCCGGGACAGGGCAAGAGACCCAGTACTTC. Supplemented by reference TRBV5-1 and TRBJ2-5, the full variable domain reads KAGVTQTPRYLIKTRGQQVTLSCSPISGHRSVSWYQQTPGQGLQFLFEYFSETQRNKGNFPGRFSGRQFSNSRSEMNVSTLELGDSALYLCASSTSGTGQETQYFGPGTRLLVL.